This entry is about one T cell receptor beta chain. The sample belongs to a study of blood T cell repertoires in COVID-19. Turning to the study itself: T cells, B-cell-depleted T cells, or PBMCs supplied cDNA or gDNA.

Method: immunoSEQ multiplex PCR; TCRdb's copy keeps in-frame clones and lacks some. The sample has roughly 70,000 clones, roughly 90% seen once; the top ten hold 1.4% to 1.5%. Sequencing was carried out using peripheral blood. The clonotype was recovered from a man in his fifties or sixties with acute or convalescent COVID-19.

The CDR3 nucleotides read TGTGCCAGCAGCTTACTAGCGGGGAGCACAGATACGCAGTATTTT. This codes for CASSLLAGSTDTQYF. The rearrangement links TRBV7-3 to TRBJ2-3; 9 bases align to TRBD2. The trim removed 2 bases at V and 0 bases at J, leaving 0 bases unmatched. Germline lookup yields CDR1 SGHTA and CDR2 FQGTGA. There are 15 residues in the CDR3.